The clone carrying this T cell receptor (beta chain) has ten or more counts. These data belong to a study of CDR3 diversity in severe acne. TCRdb fed the PCR reads into MiXCR, producing one record per CDR3 protein. The sample has roughly 93,000 distinct CDR3 sequences; 45% to 55% are singletons. This CDR3 region has 14 residues. Germline V gene lookup returns CDR1 SGDLS and CDR2 YYNGEE. The junction had 5 bases not matched to a gene; V was cut back by 4 bases and J by 4 bases. The sequenced material came from blood. The TCR comes from a male donor with severe acne vulgaris. V and J are TRBV9 and TRBJ1-2, with TRBD1 identical over 9 bases. CDR3 in DNA: TGTGCCAGCAGCCTTGGGACAGGGAGCTATGGCTACACCTTC. It yields the protein CASSLGTGSYGYTF. Full variable domain (rest looked up from reference TRBV9 and TRBJ1-2): DSGVTQTPKHLITATGQRVTLRCSPRSGDLSVYWYQQSLDQGLQFLIQYYNGEERAKGNILERFSAQQFPDLHSELNLSSLELGDSALYFCASSLGTGSYGYTFGSGTRLTVV.